The 17 T cell receptor beta chains below all came from one sample that was sequenced in a study of blood T cell repertoires in COVID-19. TCRdb's table, derived via immunoSEQ multiplex PCR, lists solely in-frame clones and lacks some. The profile shows roughly 260,000 clones, 83% of them singletons. Sequenced input: PBMCs or T cells enriched from blood (not recorded which). These receptors were obtained from a woman in her 40s who had been exposed to COVID-19.

In DNA, the CDR3 is TGTGCCAGCCCCACAGGGGCCCAAGAGACCCAGTACTTC. It yields the protein CASPTGAQETQYF. The genes are TRBV7-9 and TRBJ2-5, with 7 bases fitting TRBD1. The CDR3 totals 13 residues. Germline CDR1 and CDR2: SEHNR and FQNEAQ (reference sequence). Germline trimming cut 8 bases from V and 1 base from J; bases unmatched to any gene: 4.

The chain couples TRBV19 to TRBJ1-3, with D unclear. Germline assignment: CDR1 LNHDA and CDR2 SQIVND (reference sequence). There are 15 residues in the CDR3. V was clipped by 3 bases and J by 4 bases, with 13 bases between them. CDR3 region: CASSMLATGGNTIYF. The DNA for the CDR3 is TGTGCCAGTAGTATGCTCGCGACTGGAGGAAACACCATATATTTT.

CDR3 sequence: CASSYSIREADTNTEAFF. CDR3 DNA sequence: TGTGCCAGCAGTTACTCGATAAGGGAAGCGGATACAAACACTGAAGCTTTCTTT. This chain uses TRBV6-8 with TRBJ1-1; D unclear. CDR1 MNHGY and CDR2 SAAAGT come from the germline V gene. Trimming removed 0 bases from V and 2 bases from J, with 19 bases in between. This CDR3 comprises 18 residues.

The chain is built from TRBV12-5 and TRBJ2-3; the match to TRBD1 covers 9 bases. Looked up from germline, CDR1 is LGHNT and CDR2 is FRNRAP. V lost 2 bases and J lost 5; bases outside the gene matches: 14. This CDR3 contains 18 residues. CDR3 DNA: TGTGCTAGTGGTTTGCCCCGGGACAGGGCCATGTCGGTAGATACGCAGTATTTT. Translation gives CASGLPRDRAMSVDTQYF.

V is TRBV2 and J is TRBJ1-1; TRBD1 matches 7 bases. From germline, CDR1 is SNHLY and CDR2 FYNNEI. The CDR3 has 14 amino acids. V gave up 6 bases and J gave up 4 bases; unmatched junction bases: 8. The CDR3 spells CASSLQGFATEAFF. DNA of the CDR3: TGTGCCAGCAGCCTACAGGGGTTTGCCACTGAAGCTTTCTTT.

This chain connects TRBV28 to TRBJ2-7; maybe TRBD1 (6 bases). The CDR3 covers 14 residues. V lost 6 bases, J lost 5 bases, and 17 bases lay in between. CDR1 and CDR2 (germline): MDHEN, SYDVKM. Written as DNA, the CDR3 is TGTGCCAGCAGAATTGCAGGGGCGATCCACGAGCAGTACTTC. Translating gives CASRIAGAIHEQYF.

V is TRBV3-1 (or the pseudogene TRBV3-2) and J is TRBJ2-3; 10 nucleotides agree with TRBD2. V was pared by 4 bases and J by 8 bases, with 12 bases of the junction left unmatched. Germline CDR1 and CDR2: LGHDT and YNNKEL (reference sequence). The CDR3 loop spans 16 amino acids. CDR3 loop: CASSPQRTSGEGTQYF. The CDR3 DNA sequence: TGTGCCAGCAGCCCTCAGCGGACTAGCGGTGAGGGTACGCAGTATTTT.

This chain uses TRBV27 with TRBJ1-4; tentative D call: TRBD1 (5 bases). The CDR3 runs 13 residues. CDR1 is MNHEY, CDR2 SMNVEV, per germline (reference sequence). The V end was cut by 6 bases, the J end by 5 bases, with 10 bases between. The CDR3 region has the DNA TGTGCCAGCAGAGACAGCATAAATGAAAAACTGTTTTTT. It translates to CASRDSINEKLFF.

V and J are TRBV6-5 and TRBJ1-2; D uncertain. The CDR3 has 16 amino acids. Germline CDR1 MNHEY, CDR2 SVGAGI. Trimming took 0 bases from V and 4 from J, leaving 15 bases between them. CDR3 bases: TGTGCCAGCAGTTACTCCGAGGGCTACGATTCCTATGGCTACACCTTC. This translates into CASSYSEGYDSYGYTF.

The J gene is TRBJ2-2, the V gene TRBV7-2; D call uncertain. Germline CDR1 SGHTA, CDR2 FQGNSA. CDR3 length: 14 amino acids. Trimming pared 5 bases from V and 6 bases from J, leaving 13 bases between. CDR3 in DNA: TGTGCCAGCAGCCCCTTACATCCCCCCGGGGAGCTGTTTTTT. Its protein product is CASSPLHPPGELFF. Full variable domain (missing parts from reference TRBV7-2 and TRBJ2-2): GAGVSQSPSNKVTEKGKDVELRCDPISGHTALYWYRQSLGQGLEFLIYFQGNSAPDKSGLPSDRFSAERTGGSVSTLTIQRTQQEDSAVYLCASSPLHPPGELFFGEGSRLTVL.

This clone came up a few times. The sample holds other DNA sequences that translate to the same CDR3. The V and J genes are TRBV6-5 and TRBJ1-6; the D is unclear. Germline CDR1 MNHEY, CDR2 SVGAGI. V was clipped by 3 bases and J by 8 bases, with 8 bases between them. The length of the CDR3 is 13 residues. The CDR3 protein is CASSYLGDSPLHF. In DNA form, the CDR3 reads TGTGCCAGCAGTTATTTAGGAGATTCACCCCTCCACTTT.

The chain couples TRBV24-1 to TRBJ2-3, with 9 bases fitting TRBD2. Unmatched junction bases numbered 15, after V lost 12 bases and J lost 0 bases. From germline, CDR1 is KGHDR and CDR2 SFDVKD. The CDR3 runs 17 residues. CDR3 coding DNA: TGTGCCGCTCAGGGGCGGGGGGGAAGTACTAGCACAGATACGCAGTATTTT. Translated: CAAQGRGGSTSTDTQYF.

The V call is TRBV5-1, the J call TRBJ1-1; 11 bases map to TRBD1. J gave up 4 bases and V 0 bases, and 2 bases lay outside the gene matches. Germline CDR1 SGHRS, CDR2 YFSETQ. The CDR3 is 15 residues long. The CDR3 DNA sequence: TGCGCCAGCAGCTTGGGAGGGACAGGGGGCACTGAAGCTTTCTTT. It is translated as CASSLGGTGGTEAFF.

The rearrangement joins TRBV27 to TRBJ1-1, with TRBD1 matching over 7 bases. Per the germline V gene, CDR1 is MNHEY and CDR2 is SMNVEV (reference sequence). The V gene end was trimmed by 7 bases and the J gene end by 4 bases; junction bases not matched to a gene: 12. The CDR3 sequence is 15 residues long. CDR3 loop: CASNFGQGGSTEAFF. In DNA form, the CDR3 reads TGTGCCAGCAATTTCGGGCAGGGGGGCTCCACTGAAGCTTTCTTT.

This clone was recorded a few times. V and J are TRBV12-1 and TRBJ1-1; TRBD1 is the table's D call and was not checked against the DNA. TRBV12-1 is noted as a pseudogene. This CDR3 has 14 amino acids. The CDR3 nucleotides read TGTGCCAGCAGCTTTGTTGGCCGAGGACAGAAAGCTTTCTTT. It translates to CASSFVGRGQKAFF.

The chain combines TRBV15 with TRBJ1-2, with 7 bases lining up with TRBD1. With 0 bases clipped from V and 2 bases from J, the junction kept 3 bases outside the gene matches. Germline CDR1 reads LNHNV; CDR2 reads YYDKDF (reference sequence). CDR3 length equals 15 residues. The CDR3 DNA sequence: TGTGCCACCAGCAGAGACCAGGGACAGAACTATGGCTACACCTTC. The encoded protein is CATSRDQGQNYGYTF.

The rearrangement links TRBV4-2 to TRBJ1-4; TRBD1 might be the D (6 bases). V lost 4 bases, J lost 3 bases, and 12 bases lay in between. Germline V gives CDR1 LGHNA, CDR2 YNFKEQ. The CDR3 extends over 15 amino acids. The CDR3 is CASSLQDSSNEKLFF. CDR3 coding DNA: TGTGCCAGCAGCCTCCAGGACAGCTCTAATGAAAAACTGTTTTTT.